Listed here is a single TCR beta chain. This sample was included in a study of blood T cell repertoires in COVID-19. Study details: Nucleic acid was either cDNA or gDNA, and it came from T cells, B-cell-depleted T cells, or PBMCs.

The repertoire was sequenced with immunoSEQ multiplex PCR; TCRdb's copy has only in-frame clones and lacks some. The sample lists approximately 310,000 clones, roughly 86% occurring once. The source material was peripheral blood. The sequence came from a woman in her fifties or sixties who had recovered from COVID-19.

CDR3 loop: CAISDPSITGKNIQYF. The CDR3 DNA is TGTGCCATCAGTGATCCGTCCATTACCGGCAAAAACATTCAGTACTTC. V and J are TRBV10-3 and TRBJ2-4; D uncertain. In germline, CDR1 is ENHRY, CDR2 SYGVKD. Trimming cost V 3 bases and J 3 bases, with 15 bases left between them. This CDR3 has 16 amino acids.